This TCR beta chain was obtained from a study of T cell repertoires in ileal Crohn's disease. Across the whole study: All patients had surgery for stricturing (about 60%) or penetrating (around 40%) disease.

Broader study findings: The median delay to postoperative endoscopy was 6.9 months. Mucosal expansions were suggested to be mainly CD8 T cells.

TCRdb's table, derived via immunoSEQ multiplex PCR, lists solely in-frame clones and lacks some. The sample includes roughly 20,000 clones, approximately 72% of them seen just once. Comment on this clone: The antigen is undetermined.

The time point denotes: neoterminal ileum biopsy at postoperative endoscopy, about 6 months after surgery. Adults with ileal or ileocolonic Crohn's disease and an indication for resection were eligible. Germline CDR1 is MDHEN and CDR2 is SYDVKM. There are 13 residues in the CDR3. The V end was cut by 5 bases, the J end by 10 bases, with 15 bases between. This sequence joins TRBV28 and TRBJ1-5; TRBD1 might be the D (5 bases). This TCR derives from an adult with Crohn's disease. Sequenced material: ileal tissue. CDR3 sequence: CASSLGGVHPQHF. CDR3 coding DNA: TGTGCCAGCAGTCTCGGGGGAGTACACCCCCAGCATTTT.